A selection of T cell receptor beta chains follows, all from one sample in a study of response to subunit inactivated influenza vaccine. TCRdb used MiXCR to reprocess the RT-PCR reads, holding one entry per CDR3 protein. The sample lists approximately 700,000 distinct CDR3 sequences, about 14% occurring once. The sample here was PBMCs from blood, taken around two weeks before vaccination. These receptors all stem from a man aged 50 or older who received an inactivated influenza vaccine. The CDR3 runs from the conserved cysteine through the conserved F or W. Each record gives: D gene, clone size, V gene, J gene, CDR3 DNA, CDR3 protein. The D gene is left open where the match is weak. Size values are once, few and many counts, or a class for expanded clones, and some rows have none.

d_gene: .
abundance: .
v_gene: TRBV20-1
j_gene: TRBJ2-3
CDR3nt: TGCAGTGCCCACTATCCCTTTGAGGATACGCAGTATTTT
CDR3aa: CSAHYPFEDTQYF

d_gene: TRBD2
abundance: .
v_gene: TRBV11-2
j_gene: TRBJ2-3
CDR3nt: TGTGCCAGCAGCTTAATGGGGACTAGCGGGGGGGCAACAGATACGCAGTATTTT
CDR3aa: CASSLMGTSGGATDTQYF

d_gene: .
abundance: .
v_gene: TRBV30
j_gene: TRBJ1-6
CDR3nt: TGTGCCTGGAGCGTGTCGAGGAATTCACCCCTCCACTTT
CDR3aa: CAWSVSRNSPLHF

d_gene: .
abundance: few
v_gene: TRBV4-2
j_gene: TRBJ2-1
CDR3nt: TGTGCCAGCAGCCAAGACAACATCCGAGTGGGTAACAATGAGCAGTTCTTC
CDR3aa: CASSQDNIRVGNNEQFF

d_gene: TRBD2
abundance: many
v_gene: TRBV27
j_gene: TRBJ2-2
CDR3nt: TGTGCCAGCAGTGGACTAGCGGGAAGCGGTTTTAGGAACACCGGGGAGCTGTTTTTT
CDR3aa: CASSGLAGSGFRNTGELFF

d_gene: TRBD1
abundance: .
v_gene: TRBV15
j_gene: TRBJ2-7
CDR3nt: TGTGCCTCTCACATTTACCCGGGACAGTCGGAATACGTCGAGCAGTACTTC
CDR3aa: CASHIYPGQSEYVEQYF

d_gene: TRBD2
abundance: .
v_gene: TRBV20-1
j_gene: TRBJ2-3
CDR3nt: TGCAGTGCTACCCGAGGACTAGCGGGCACAGATACGCAGTATTTT
CDR3aa: CSATRGLAGTDTQYF

d_gene: TRBD1
abundance: many
v_gene: TRBV5-1
j_gene: TRBJ2-7
CDR3nt: TGCGCCAGCAGCCTGGGACAGATCTACGAGCAGTACTTC
CDR3aa: CASSLGQIYEQYF

d_gene: TRBD2
abundance: once
v_gene: TRBV2
j_gene: TRBJ2-1
CDR3nt: TGTACCTGCTGTCTCATTCCCGGGACTAGCGGGGGGGCCAATGAGCAGTTCTTC
CDR3aa: CTCCLIPGTSGGANEQFF

d_gene: .
abundance: .
v_gene: TRBV28
j_gene: TRBJ2-7
CDR3nt: TGTGCCAGCAGTTTATGGGCCGCCTACGAGCAGTACTTC
CDR3aa: CASSLWAAYEQYF

d_gene: TRBD1
abundance: few
v_gene: TRBV4-1
j_gene: TRBJ2-7
CDR3nt: TGCGCCAGCAGCCAAGTGTGGGCAGAGGGGGCATACGAGCAGTACTTC
CDR3aa: CASSQVWAEGAYEQYF

d_gene: TRBD1
abundance: few
v_gene: TRBV28
j_gene: TRBJ1-1
CDR3nt: TGTGCCAGCAGGCTAAACAGGGGTCCGTTGGACACTGAAGCTTTCTTT
CDR3aa: CASRLNRGPLDTEAFF

d_gene: .
abundance: .
v_gene: TRBV19
j_gene: TRBJ2-2
CDR3nt: TGTGCCAGTAGTGGGGGGGCAGGCCTCGCAGTACGGCTGTTTTTT
CDR3aa: CASSGGAGLAVRLFF

d_gene: TRBD2
abundance: many
v_gene: TRBV29-1
j_gene: TRBJ2-1
CDR3nt: TGCAGCGTTGTACCGGGAGGGCCGGGGAATGAGCAGTTCTTC
CDR3aa: CSVVPGGPGNEQFF

d_gene: TRBD2
abundance: .
v_gene: TRBV12-3/TRBV12-4
j_gene: TRBJ2-3
CDR3nt: TGTGCCAGCAAGAGACTAGCGGGAGAATCTGATACGCAGTATTTT
CDR3aa: CASKRLAGESDTQYF

d_gene: TRBD1
abundance: .
v_gene: TRBV7-2
j_gene: TRBJ2-7
CDR3nt: TGTGCCAGCAGCTCATCCCGGGACAGGGGTTGGGAGCAGTACTTC
CDR3aa: CASSSSRDRGWEQYF

d_gene: .
abundance: .
v_gene: TRBV29-1
j_gene: TRBJ2-7
CDR3nt: TGCAGCGTTGAATCTTCCTACGAGCAGTACTTC
CDR3aa: CSVESSYEQYF

d_gene: TRBD2
abundance: .
v_gene: TRBV6-1
j_gene: TRBJ2-7
CDR3nt: TGTGCCAGCAGTAAAGCTAGCGGGGGTTACGAGCAGTACTTC
CDR3aa: CASSKASGGYEQYF

d_gene: TRBD2
abundance: few
v_gene: TRBV12-3/TRBV12-4
j_gene: TRBJ2-3
CDR3nt: TGTGCCAGCAGTTGGGGACTAGCGAGGGATACGCAGTATTTT
CDR3aa: CASSWGLARDTQYF

d_gene: .
abundance: .
v_gene: TRBV10-3
j_gene: TRBJ1-5
CDR3nt: TGTGCCATCAGTGAGCAGAATCAGCCCCAGCATTTT
CDR3aa: CAISEQNQPQHF

d_gene: .
abundance: many
v_gene: TRBV4-1
j_gene: TRBJ2-1
CDR3nt: TGCGCCAGCAGCCAAGTTGGGGCAAATGAGCAGTTCTTC
CDR3aa: CASSQVGANEQFF

d_gene: .
abundance: many
v_gene: TRBV12-3/TRBV12-4
j_gene: TRBJ1-2
CDR3nt: TGTGCCAGCAGTTTATTGGGAGGCTATGGCTACACCTTC
CDR3aa: CASSLLGGYGYTF

d_gene: TRBD1
abundance: few
v_gene: TRBV6-2/TRBV6-3
j_gene: TRBJ1-2
CDR3nt: TGTGCCAGCAGTTACTCGGGCAGGGGGCAAGGAGGCTACACCTTC
CDR3aa: CASSYSGRGQGGYTF

d_gene: .
abundance: once
v_gene: TRBV20-1
j_gene: TRBJ2-3
CDR3nt: TGCAGTGCTAGGAGTCTAGCGATCACAGATACGCAGTATTTT
CDR3aa: CSARSLAITDTQYF

d_gene: .
abundance: few
v_gene: TRBV12-3/TRBV12-4
j_gene: TRBJ2-1
CDR3nt: TGTGCCAGCAGTCATTATGAGACCTATGAGCAGTTCTTC
CDR3aa: CASSHYETYEQFF

d_gene: .
abundance: .
v_gene: TRBV2
j_gene: TRBJ2-1
CDR3nt: TGTGCCAGCAGTGATAGGGCTACTCGGGAAAATGAGCAGTTCTTC
CDR3aa: CASSDRATRENEQFF

d_gene: .
abundance: few
v_gene: TRBV28
j_gene: TRBJ1-3
CDR3nt: TGTGCCAGCAGGGCGGGACACCCTGGAAACACCATATATTTT
CDR3aa: CASRAGHPGNTIYF

d_gene: .
abundance: few
v_gene: TRBV5-1
j_gene: TRBJ1-3
CDR3nt: TGCGCCAGCAGCTTGGAAGGATCCGACACCATATATTTT
CDR3aa: CASSLEGSDTIYF

d_gene: .
abundance: many
v_gene: TRBV4-3
j_gene: TRBJ2-5
CDR3nt: TGCGCCAGCAGCCAACTGCCGGGACCGCGAGAGACCCAGTACTTC
CDR3aa: CASSQLPGPRETQYF

d_gene: TRBD2
abundance: .
v_gene: TRBV30
j_gene: TRBJ2-5
CDR3nt: TGTGCCTGGAGTGTAGACGGGAGGGTCAGGGAGACCCAGTACTTC
CDR3aa: CAWSVDGRVRETQYF

d_gene: .
abundance: many
v_gene: TRBV4-2
j_gene: TRBJ1-5
CDR3nt: TGTGCCAGCAGCCAAGTTCACCCTAGCAATCAGCCCCAGCATTTT
CDR3aa: CASSQVHPSNQPQHF

d_gene: .
abundance: once
v_gene: TRBV5-6
j_gene: TRBJ2-1
CDR3nt: TGTGCCAGCAGCCCCGGGCTTTTCTACAATGAGCAGTTCTTC
CDR3aa: CASSPGLFYNEQFF

d_gene: .
abundance: .
v_gene: TRBV19
j_gene: TRBJ2-7
CDR3nt: TGTGCCAGTAGTGTTACAGGGATCTCGGGCGAGCAGTACTTC
CDR3aa: CASSVTGISGEQYF

d_gene: .
abundance: few
v_gene: TRBV7-2
j_gene: TRBJ2-4
CDR3nt: TGTGCCAGCAGCTTAGGTACCGGGAACATTCAGTACTTC
CDR3aa: CASSLGTGNIQYF

d_gene: .
abundance: .
v_gene: TRBV20-1
j_gene: TRBJ2-3
CDR3nt: TGCAGTGCTAGAGATCCAGGAGCGTCAGATACGCAGTATTTT
CDR3aa: CSARDPGASDTQYF

d_gene: .
abundance: .
v_gene: TRBV24-1
j_gene: TRBJ2-5
CDR3nt: TGTGCCACCAGTGATCCCGTGACTCCTCAACAAGAGACCCAGTACTTC
CDR3aa: CATSDPVTPQQETQYF

d_gene: .
abundance: few
v_gene: TRBV7-2
j_gene: TRBJ2-2
CDR3nt: TGTGCCAGCAGCTTAGACATTAACACCGGGGAGCTGTTTTTT
CDR3aa: CASSLDINTGELFF

d_gene: TRBD2
abundance: .
v_gene: TRBV6-2/TRBV6-3
j_gene: TRBJ2-5
CDR3nt: TGTTCCAGCAGTTACTTCGCTAGCGGGGGGCCTAAACGAGAGACCCAGTACTTC
CDR3aa: CSSSYFASGGPKRETQYF

d_gene: TRBD2
abundance: few
v_gene: TRBV7-2
j_gene: TRBJ2-3
CDR3nt: TGTGCCAGCAGCCCCCGGGGGGTCACAGATACGCAGTATTTT
CDR3aa: CASSPRGVTDTQYF

d_gene: TRBD1
abundance: .
v_gene: TRBV6-1
j_gene: TRBJ2-7
CDR3nt: TGTGCCAGTAAAAAGGGACAGGGTGTTTACGAGCAGTACTTC
CDR3aa: CASKKGQGVYEQYF

d_gene: .
abundance: .
v_gene: TRBV6-5
j_gene: TRBJ1-6
CDR3nt: TGTGCCAGCAGTTACCTCCGGGCCGACGGCTCACCCCTCCACTTT
CDR3aa: CASSYLRADGSPLHF

d_gene: TRBD1
abundance: few
v_gene: TRBV5-1
j_gene: TRBJ1-5
CDR3nt: TGCGCCAGCAGCTTAACTCCTGGAACAGGGGGCCAGCCCCAGCATTTT
CDR3aa: CASSLTPGTGGQPQHF

d_gene: .
abundance: few
v_gene: TRBV5-1
j_gene: TRBJ1-2
CDR3nt: TGCGCCAGCAGCAGCGACGGAAGATATGGCTACACCTTC
CDR3aa: CASSSDGRYGYTF

d_gene: TRBD1
abundance: few
v_gene: TRBV12-3/TRBV12-4
j_gene: TRBJ2-7
CDR3nt: TGTGCCAGCAGCCGAGGGACAGGGAGATCCTACGAGCAGTACTTC
CDR3aa: CASSRGTGRSYEQYF

d_gene: .
abundance: many
v_gene: TRBV3-1
j_gene: TRBJ1-5
CDR3nt: TGTGCCAGCAGCCAGGGGTCAGGCAATCAGCCCCAGCATTTT
CDR3aa: CASSQGSGNQPQHF

d_gene: .
abundance: .
v_gene: TRBV6-6
j_gene: TRBJ1-6
CDR3nt: TGTGCCAGCAGTCGTTCCTCCAAACCCCTCCACTTT
CDR3aa: CASSRSSKPLHF

d_gene: TRBD1
abundance: .
v_gene: TRBV18
j_gene: TRBJ1-2
CDR3nt: TGTGCCAGCTCAGACAAAAACAGGGGCCTTACCTATGGCTACACCTTC
CDR3aa: CASSDKNRGLTYGYTF

d_gene: TRBD2
abundance: few
v_gene: TRBV6-1
j_gene: TRBJ2-1
CDR3nt: TGTGCCAGCGCACTAGCGGGACGTGATGAGCAGTTCTTC
CDR3aa: CASALAGRDEQFF

d_gene: .
abundance: .
v_gene: TRBV5-1
j_gene: TRBJ2-7
CDR3nt: TGCGCCAGCAGCTTCCCGGAAGGCTACGAGCAGTACTTC
CDR3aa: CASSFPEGYEQYF

d_gene: .
abundance: many
v_gene: TRBV28
j_gene: TRBJ2-7
CDR3nt: TGTGCCAGCAGAGGGCAAATCGGAAGGAGCTCCTACGAGCAGTACTTC
CDR3aa: CASRGQIGRSSYEQYF

d_gene: TRBD1
abundance: few
v_gene: TRBV20-1
j_gene: TRBJ2-2
CDR3nt: TGCAGTGCTAGAGATGGACAGGGCGGTAACACCGGGGAGCTGTTTTTT
CDR3aa: CSARDGQGGNTGELFF

d_gene: .
abundance: many
v_gene: TRBV27
j_gene: TRBJ2-3
CDR3nt: TGTGCCAGCAGTTTTGCCAGCACAGATACGCAGTATTTT
CDR3aa: CASSFASTDTQYF

d_gene: .
abundance: .
v_gene: TRBV25-1
j_gene: TRBJ2-4
CDR3nt: TGTGCCAGCAGTGACGGAGCGGTTACTCCCAAAAACATTCAGTACTTC
CDR3aa: CASSDGAVTPKNIQYF

d_gene: TRBD2
abundance: few
v_gene: TRBV28
j_gene: TRBJ2-5
CDR3nt: TGTGCCACCGGGGGGGGGGCTTTCGGAGAGACCCAGTACTTC
CDR3aa: CATGGGAFGETQYF

d_gene: .
abundance: .
v_gene: TRBV6-2/TRBV6-3
j_gene: TRBJ2-3
CDR3nt: TGTGCCAGCAGTTACTCGAGCGTTGCAGATACGCAGTATTTT
CDR3aa: CASSYSSVADTQYF

d_gene: .
abundance: few
v_gene: TRBV9
j_gene: TRBJ2-2
CDR3nt: TGTGCCAGCAGTGATAGCGTAGCCCGCAACGGGGAGCTGTTTTTT
CDR3aa: CASSDSVARNGELFF

d_gene: .
abundance: many
v_gene: TRBV5-1
j_gene: TRBJ1-1
CDR3nt: TGTGCCAGCAGCCTCCCTGGGGGGAACACTGAAGCTTTCTTT
CDR3aa: CASSLPGGNTEAFF